The rows below give T cell receptor beta chains drawn from one sample of a study of cytomegalovirus exposure and HLA in healthy donors. Some clones are missing from TCRdb's copy, which holds only in-frame ones; the method was immunoSEQ multiplex PCR. Of approximately 180,000 clones listed, about four fifths are singletons. The sequenced material came from PBMCs. All receptors come from a woman between 18 and 29 years old in good health and CMV-seronegative. Each CDR3 is given with its conserved first and last residue. Each record gives: D gene, V gene, J gene, clone size, CDR3 DNA, CDR3 protein. The D gene is left open where the match is weak. Some rows have no size entry. The others give once, few or many, or a class for an expanded clone.

D gene: NA
V gene: TRBV28
J gene: TRBJ1-5
clone size: NA
CDR3 DNA: TGTGCCAGCAGTAGGTGGGGGGATCAGCCCCAGCATTTT
CDR3 protein: CASSRWGDQPQHF

D gene: NA
V gene: TRBV2
J gene: TRBJ2-3
clone size: NA
CDR3 DNA: TGTGCCAGCAGTGAAATCTATTCCTCCGAAGATACGCAGTATTTT
CDR3 protein: CASSEIYSSEDTQYF

D gene: NA
V gene: TRBV11-3
J gene: TRBJ2-5
clone size: NA
CDR3 DNA: TGTGCCAGCAGTGATGGAGGCGGGCAAGAGACCCAGTACTTC
CDR3 protein: CASSDGGGQETQYF

D gene: TRBD2
V gene: TRBV15
J gene: TRBJ2-5
clone size: once
CDR3 DNA: TGTGCCACCAGCACGGCAACTAGCGCCCAAGAGACCCAGTACTTC
CDR3 protein: CATSTATSAQETQYF

D gene: NA
V gene: TRBV7-9
J gene: TRBJ2-1
clone size: once
CDR3 DNA: TGTGCCAGTCGATGGGGGGACTCCTACAATGAGCAGTTCTTC
CDR3 protein: CASRWGDSYNEQFF

D gene: TRBD2
V gene: TRBV7-2
J gene: TRBJ2-7
clone size: NA
CDR3 DNA: TGTGCCAGCAGCCTCCCGGGGCGGGAGTTGGGAGAGCAGTACTTC
CDR3 protein: CASSLPGRELGEQYF

D gene: TRBD1
V gene: TRBV29-1
J gene: TRBJ2-3
clone size: NA
CDR3 DNA: TGCAGCGGTACACAGGGGGACAGCACAGATACGCAGTATTTT
CDR3 protein: CSGTQGDSTDTQYF

D gene: NA
V gene: TRBV10-1
J gene: TRBJ1-1
clone size: few
CDR3 DNA: TGCGCCAGCAGTGAGTCGATATTACAAATCACTGAAGCTTTCTTT
CDR3 protein: CASSESILQITEAFF

D gene: TRBD1
V gene: TRBV2
J gene: TRBJ2-4
clone size: few
CDR3 DNA: TGTGCCAGCAATTTTTATACAGGGGATCAGTACTTC
CDR3 protein: CASNFYTGDQYF

D gene: NA
V gene: TRBV30
J gene: TRBJ1-5
clone size: NA
CDR3 DNA: TGTGCCTGGAGTGTACGGAGGGATCAGCCCCAGCATTTT
CDR3 protein: CAWSVRRDQPQHF

D gene: NA
V gene: TRBV5-8
J gene: TRBJ2-5
clone size: NA
CDR3 DNA: TGTGCCAGCATAAACTTCCAGGGCGCTGGTGTGGAGACCCAGTACTTC
CDR3 protein: CASINFQGAGVETQYF

D gene: NA
V gene: TRBV28
J gene: TRBJ2-7
clone size: NA
CDR3 DNA: TGTGCCAGCAGTTTACCTAGCGTAATCTACGAGCAGTACTTC
CDR3 protein: CASSLPSVIYEQYF

D gene: NA
V gene: TRBV6-5
J gene: TRBJ2-7
clone size: NA
CDR3 DNA: TGTGCCAGCAGTTACTCTATCGGGAGCGATTGGTACGAGCAGTACTTC
CDR3 protein: CASSYSIGSDWYEQYF

D gene: NA
V gene: TRBV4-1
J gene: TRBJ2-3
clone size: NA
CDR3 DNA: TGCGCCAGCAGCCATAAAGTCCTAGGAGATACGCAGTATTTT
CDR3 protein: CASSHKVLGDTQYF

D gene: TRBD1
V gene: TRBV6-1
J gene: TRBJ2-7
clone size: NA
CDR3 DNA: TGTGCCAGCATCCGGACAGGGCCGACCTACGAGCAGTACTTC
CDR3 protein: CASIRTGPTYEQYF

D gene: TRBD1
V gene: TRBV6-5
J gene: TRBJ1-2
clone size: NA
CDR3 DNA: TGTGCCAGCAGTCGGACAGGGGGCGCTTACGATGGCTACACCTTC
CDR3 protein: CASSRTGGAYDGYTF

D gene: NA
V gene: TRBV28
J gene: TRBJ1-2
clone size: NA
CDR3 DNA: TGTGCCAGCAGTCCCCCCTTCTATGGCTACACCTTC
CDR3 protein: CASSPPFYGYTF

D gene: NA
V gene: TRBV13
J gene: TRBJ1-2
clone size: NA
CDR3 DNA: TGTGCCAGCAGCTTAGTGCTAGGGGCGGACGCTAACTATGGCTACACCTTC
CDR3 protein: CASSLVLGADANYGYTF

D gene: TRBD1
V gene: TRBV7-9
J gene: TRBJ1-1
clone size: NA
CDR3 DNA: TGTTCCAGCAGCTTAGCGACAGGGGGCCCCACTGAAGCTTTCTTT
CDR3 protein: CSSSLATGGPTEAFF

D gene: NA
V gene: TRBV4-3
J gene: TRBJ1-1
clone size: few
CDR3 DNA: TGCGCCAGCAGCCAAGATGCGGGGGTGAACACTGAAGCTTTCTTT
CDR3 protein: CASSQDAGVNTEAFF

D gene: TRBD2
V gene: TRBV18
J gene: TRBJ2-1
clone size: NA
CDR3 DNA: TGTGCCAGCTCACCACCGTCTAGCGGGAGTCTTAATGAGCAGTTCTTC
CDR3 protein: CASSPPSSGSLNEQFF

D gene: NA
V gene: TRBV7-2
J gene: TRBJ1-1
clone size: NA
CDR3 DNA: TGTGCCAGCAGCCCATCGGGGGGCTATAACACTGAAGCTTTCTTT
CDR3 protein: CASSPSGGYNTEAFF

D gene: NA
V gene: TRBV9
J gene: TRBJ2-2
clone size: NA
CDR3 DNA: TGTGCCAGCAGCGTAGCGGGAGCTGCCGGGGAGCTGTTTTTT
CDR3 protein: CASSVAGAAGELFF

D gene: TRBD1
V gene: TRBV10-2
J gene: TRBJ1-2
clone size: NA
CDR3 DNA: TGCGCCAGCAGTGGCACAGGGGATTATGGCTACACCTTC
CDR3 protein: CASSGTGDYGYTF

D gene: NA
V gene: TRBV9
J gene: TRBJ2-7
clone size: once
CDR3 DNA: TGTGCCAGCAGCCTCTCGGGCTACGAGCAGTACTTC
CDR3 protein: CASSLSGYEQYF

D gene: TRBD1
V gene: TRBV11-2
J gene: TRBJ1-2
clone size: NA
CDR3 DNA: TGTGCCAGCAATTCAATAGGGACAGCTAACTATGGCTACACCTTC
CDR3 protein: CASNSIGTANYGYTF

D gene: NA
V gene: TRBV7-8
J gene: TRBJ2-7
clone size: NA
CDR3 DNA: TGTTTTTTCAAGCAGAAGGCGGCATACGAGCAGTACTTC
CDR3 protein: CFFKQKAAYEQYF

D gene: TRBD1
V gene: TRBV19
J gene: TRBJ1-5
clone size: NA
CDR3 DNA: TGTGCCAGTAGGCGGAGAAGGGAGACAGGGGGCAACCCTAGCAATCAGCCCCAGCATTTT
CDR3 protein: CASRRRRETGGNPSNQPQHF

D gene: NA
V gene: TRBV9
J gene: TRBJ2-2
clone size: NA
CDR3 DNA: TGTGCCAGCAGCTCAGACAGTTACACCGGGGAGCTGTTTTTT
CDR3 protein: CASSSDSYTGELFF

D gene: NA
V gene: TRBV11-3
J gene: TRBJ2-1
clone size: NA
CDR3 DNA: TGTGCCAGCAGCACCACAGGACCCTCCTACAATGAGCAGTTCTTC
CDR3 protein: CASSTTGPSYNEQFF

D gene: TRBD1
V gene: TRBV9
J gene: TRBJ2-2
clone size: NA
CDR3 DNA: TGTGCCAGCAGGCAGGGGGCTGACACCGGGGAGCTGTTTTTT
CDR3 protein: CASRQGADTGELFF

D gene: TRBD2
V gene: TRBV4-1
J gene: TRBJ2-1
clone size: NA
CDR3 DNA: TGCGCCAGCAGCCAAACAGCGGGAGGCCTGGGTGGCAATGAGCAGTTCTTC
CDR3 protein: CASSQTAGGLGGNEQFF

D gene: TRBD1
V gene: TRBV11-3
J gene: TRBJ2-5
clone size: NA
CDR3 DNA: TGTGCCAGCAGCCAATCCCGACAGGGGGCAAATCAAGAGACCCAGTACTTC
CDR3 protein: CASSQSRQGANQETQYF

D gene: NA
V gene: TRBV27
J gene: TRBJ1-5
clone size: NA
CDR3 DNA: TGTGCCAGCAGCCCTGGGAGGGGAGGTTATCAGCCCCAGCATTTT
CDR3 protein: CASSPGRGGYQPQHF

D gene: TRBD2
V gene: TRBV13
J gene: TRBJ2-3
clone size: NA
CDR3 DNA: TGTGCCAGCAGCTTTCCACCTAGCGGGCCAGATACGCAGTATTTT
CDR3 protein: CASSFPPSGPDTQYF

D gene: NA
V gene: TRBV4-3
J gene: TRBJ2-3
clone size: NA
CDR3 DNA: TGCGCCAGCAGCCAAGAAGCGCGGGTCATGCCAGATACGCAGTATTTT
CDR3 protein: CASSQEARVMPDTQYF

D gene: NA
V gene: TRBV7-9
J gene: TRBJ1-2
clone size: NA
CDR3 DNA: TGTGCCAGCAGCTTAGAAGGGGGTGGCTATGGCTACACCTTC
CDR3 protein: CASSLEGGGYGYTF

D gene: NA
V gene: TRBV7-2
J gene: TRBJ1-6
clone size: once
CDR3 DNA: TGTGCCAGCAGCTTCCTGGGAGGGAATTCACCCCTCCACTTT
CDR3 protein: CASSFLGGNSPLHF

D gene: NA
V gene: TRBV5-1
J gene: TRBJ1-4
clone size: NA
CDR3 DNA: TGCGCCAGCGGGGGGGGCCTGGGGAGTGAAAAACTGTTTTTT
CDR3 protein: CASGGGLGSEKLFF

D gene: TRBD1
V gene: TRBV10-1
J gene: TRBJ1-6
clone size: NA
CDR3 DNA: TGCGCCAGCAGCCCCGGGACAGGGGCTTCACCCCTCCACTTT
CDR3 protein: CASSPGTGASPLHF

D gene: TRBD2
V gene: TRBV4-3
J gene: TRBJ2-1
clone size: NA
CDR3 DNA: TGCGCCAGCAGCCCGGGACTAGCGGGTATGAGCTCCTACAATGAGCAGTTCTTC
CDR3 protein: CASSPGLAGMSSYNEQFF

D gene: TRBD1
V gene: TRBV7-9
J gene: TRBJ1-5
clone size: few
CDR3 DNA: TGTGCCAGCGCATTATTGGGCAGGGGGCAGTCTCAGCCCCAGCATTTT
CDR3 protein: CASALLGRGQSQPQHF

D gene: NA
V gene: TRBV7-2
J gene: TRBJ1-4
clone size: NA
CDR3 DNA: TGTGCCAGCAGCTTAACTGGTACCCGAACTAATGAAAAACTGTTTTTT
CDR3 protein: CASSLTGTRTNEKLFF

D gene: TRBD1
V gene: TRBV11-2
J gene: TRBJ1-1
clone size: once
CDR3 DNA: TGTGCCAGCAGCTTAGTTGGGGGGGGGACAGGGACCGACGGAGCTTTCTTT
CDR3 protein: CASSLVGGGTGTDGAFF

D gene: NA
V gene: TRBV27
J gene: TRBJ1-2
clone size: NA
CDR3 DNA: TGTGCCAGCAGTTCGAGAGGGACCATAATGGGGGGAACTAACTATGGCTACACCTTC
CDR3 protein: CASSSRGTIMGGTNYGYTF

D gene: TRBD1
V gene: TRBV29-1
J gene: TRBJ1-4
clone size: NA
CDR3 DNA: TGCAGCGTCACCGGGACAGGGTTTGAAAAACTGTTTTTT
CDR3 protein: CSVTGTGFEKLFF

D gene: NA
V gene: TRBV7-9
J gene: TRBJ2-1
clone size: NA
CDR3 DNA: TGTGCCAGCAGCCGGAGCTCCTACAATGAGCAGTTCTTC
CDR3 protein: CASSRSSYNEQFF

D gene: TRBD1
V gene: TRBV5-1
J gene: TRBJ2-5
clone size: NA
CDR3 DNA: TGCGCCAGCAGCGCCAGACAGGGAAAGTCGGAGACCCAGTACTTC
CDR3 protein: CASSARQGKSETQYF

D gene: NA
V gene: TRBV7-9
J gene: TRBJ1-1
clone size: NA
CDR3 DNA: TGTGCCAGCAGCTTCCCCGGGGGGGGCACTGAAGCTTTCTTT
CDR3 protein: CASSFPGGGTEAFF

D gene: NA
V gene: TRBV15
J gene: TRBJ1-2
clone size: NA
CDR3 DNA: TGTGCCACCAGCCCGTCCGTGGGGGGGGAAAACTATGGCTACACCTTC
CDR3 protein: CATSPSVGGENYGYTF

D gene: NA
V gene: TRBV4-2
J gene: TRBJ2-3
clone size: NA
CDR3 DNA: TGTGCCAGCAGCCAAGTTTCTCCTACTAGCACAGATACGCAGTATTTT
CDR3 protein: CASSQVSPTSTDTQYF